This T cell receptor beta chain appears in the sequencing data of a study of blood T cell repertoires in COVID-19 (dated by TCRdb to about 2020). Study-wide context: Samples covering the acute and convalescent phases of COVID-19 were provided by collaborators in the United States, Italy and Spain. The material from the prospective study consisted of cDNA or gDNA derived from T cells, B-cell-depleted T cells, or PBMCs. The dataset comprised deeply sampled blood TCRbeta repertoires from subjects exposed to, actively infected with, or recovered from COVID-19. The repertoires were released in a freely available public database meant as a resource for research on the immune response to SARS-CoV-2. The samples were drawn from the first 160 participants of the ongoing ImmuneRACE study and from over a thousand subjects provided by 6 global collaborators. Sample metadata almost always included a de-identified subject ID, COVID-19 status, age in years and sex. Where HLA class I and class II types were available, the types were taken from metadata supplied by the sample provider, not from assay-based typing.

Results the study describes overall, beyond this receptor: Clinical and demographic metadata were provided uncurated, with the amount varying by source and participant.

TCRbeta CDR3 regions were amplified from genomic DNA by means of the immunoSEQ Assay, a bias-controlled multiplex PCR. Per the authors' processing: Within the assay, amplification of reference gene primers was used to estimate how many nucleated cells each sample contained. Sequence reads were collapsed and filtered to measure the absolute abundance of every unique TCRbeta CDR3 rearrangement. For each sample, productive Simpson clonality was calculated as the square root of Simpson's diversity index across productive rearrangements. The clones in this table, taken by TCRdb from immuneACCESS, are in-frame only. Not every clone is retained; where verified, under half of the shortfall comes from an unresolved V gene, and the cause of the rest is unknown. The V and J calls and the clone size are those of that table, but D and trimming were determined from the DNA. This sample has almost 400,000 clones in its table, and approximately 90% of those were observed once. Around 0.97% of the sample comes from the top ten.

A word on this clone: Its specific antigen is unknown. No base qualities exist here, and no much larger clone lies one base off it.

Inclusive of the bounding cysteine and phenylalanine, the CDR3 is 14 residues long. Only the CDR3 DNA stays, 42 bases, in frame from base 1. Clipping removes 0 bases from V and 9 bases from J, with 2 as the unmatched junction base count. Via the germline V gene, CDR1 is SGHDN and CDR2 FVKESK. In the prospective study, participants were roughly 18 to 89 years old, resided in approximately 25 geographic areas of the United States, and were enrolled through a virtual design. In the prospective study, participants were assigned to cohorts based on the clinical history participants reported in a screening survey and a study questionnaire. Each participant in the prospective study had whole blood, serum and a nasopharyngeal or oropharyngeal swab collected by mobile phlebotomists. Participants in the prospective study had the option to provide additional blood draws and questionnaires over an approximately 2-month period. Blood samples from the prospective study were shipped frozen or at room temperature prior to DNA extraction.

The sequence derives from a woman in her twenties or thirties with acute COVID-19. Input material: PBMCs or T cells enriched from blood (not recorded which). The chain is assembled from TRBV14 and TRBJ1-6; 7 bases in between match TRBD1. The CDR3 region has the sequence CASSQDYRGSPLHF. Read as DNA, the sequence is TGTGCCAGCAGCCAAGACTACAGGGGTTCACCCCTCCACTTT.